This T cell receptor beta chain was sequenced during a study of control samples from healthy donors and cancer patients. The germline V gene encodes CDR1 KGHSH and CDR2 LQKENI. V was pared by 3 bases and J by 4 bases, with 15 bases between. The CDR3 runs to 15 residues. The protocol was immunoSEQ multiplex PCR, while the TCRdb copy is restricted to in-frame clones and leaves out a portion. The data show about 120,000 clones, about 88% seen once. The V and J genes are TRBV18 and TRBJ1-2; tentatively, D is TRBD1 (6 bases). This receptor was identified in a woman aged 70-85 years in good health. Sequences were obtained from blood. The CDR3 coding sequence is TGTGCCAGCTCACCGGCGGGGGCTTCGACCTATGGCTACACCTTC. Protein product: CASSPAGASTYGYTF.